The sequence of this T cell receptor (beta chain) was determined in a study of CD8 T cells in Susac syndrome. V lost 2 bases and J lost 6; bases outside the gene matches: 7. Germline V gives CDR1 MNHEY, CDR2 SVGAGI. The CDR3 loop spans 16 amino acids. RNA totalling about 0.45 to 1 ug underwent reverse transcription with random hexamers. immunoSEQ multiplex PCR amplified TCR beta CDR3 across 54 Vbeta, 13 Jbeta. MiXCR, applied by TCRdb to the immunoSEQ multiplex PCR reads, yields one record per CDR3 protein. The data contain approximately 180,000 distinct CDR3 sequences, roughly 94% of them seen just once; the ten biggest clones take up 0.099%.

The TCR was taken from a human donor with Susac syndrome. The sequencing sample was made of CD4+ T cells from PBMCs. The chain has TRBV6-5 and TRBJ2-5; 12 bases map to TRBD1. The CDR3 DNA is TGTGCCAGCAGTTACGTATTGGGACAGGGGGCCAAGACCCAGTACTTC. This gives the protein CASSYVLGQGAKTQYF.